The next 6 T cell receptor beta chains were all read from a single sample in a study of shared clonotypes between healthy human individuals. Sequencing was performed with immunoSEQ multiplex PCR; in TCRdb, only in-frame clones are kept and a portion is missing. The top ten hold roughly 0.15% of the sample, which has roughly 2.5 million clones, over 85% seen once. Sequenced sample: naive CD4+ T cells sorted from blood. Subset specified: CD45RA+ positively selected. These receptors were taken from a man aged 18 to 30 in good health.

The chain links TRBV30 to TRBJ2-2, with D unclear. The germline V and J ends were trimmed by 4 bases and 5 bases, with 14 bases remaining between them. Germline V lookup: CDR1 GTSNPN, CDR2 SVGIG (reference sequence). The CDR3 has 14 amino acids. The CDR3 loop reads CAWNSAVFTGELFF. For the CDR3, the DNA is TGTGCCTGGAATTCCGCCGTGTTTACCGGGGAGCTGTTTTTT. Full variable domain (rest looked up from reference TRBV30 and TRBJ2-2): SQTIHQWPATLVQPVGSPLSLECTVEGTSNPNLYWYRQAAGRGLQLLFYSVGIGQISSEVPQNLSASRPQDRQFILSSKKLLLSDSGFYLCAWNSAVFTGELFFGEGSRLTVL.

The J gene is TRBJ1-5, the V gene TRBV20-1, with unresolved D. The V and J ends lost 1 base and 7 bases respectively, with 5 bases between them. CDR3 length equals 11 residues. The germline CDR1 and CDR2 sequences are DFQATT and SNEGSKA (reference sequence). CDR3 region: CSARAPQPQHF. CDR3 sequence (DNA): TGCAGTGCTAGAGCCCCCCAGCCCCAGCATTTT.

This clone was detected only once. The chain uses TRBV14 and TRBJ2-3, with 8 bases lining up with TRBD2. Germline V CDR1 and CDR2: SGHDN, FVKESK. V shed 4 bases and J 2 bases; nucleotides not matched to a gene: 11. CDR3 size: 17 residues. The CDR3 protein is CASSLGAGGFNTDTQYF. The CDR3, as DNA: TGTGCCAGCAGCCTCGGTGCGGGGGGCTTTAACACAGATACGCAGTATTTT.

Remarks on this clone: This sequence may be a read error, since a much larger clone differs from it by one base. This chain uses TRBV5-1 with TRBJ2-2, with TRBD1 as a possible D gene (5 bases). The V gene's germline CDR1 is SGHRS and CDR2 YFSETQ. The CDR3 covers 14 residues. V was trimmed by 2 bases and J by 1 base, leaving 6 bases between them. CDR3 sequence: CASSFGQNTGELFF. DNA of the CDR3: TGCGCCAGCAGCTTTGGACAGAACACCGGGGAGCTGTTTTTT.

The chain couples TRBV6-6 to TRBJ2-3; no reliable D call. The CDR3 is 14 amino acids. Trimming took off 2 bases at V and 3 bases at J, with 9 bases between the two ends. Germline-derived CDR1 and CDR2 are MNHNY and SVGAGI (reference sequence). The CDR3 nucleotides are TGTGCCAGCAGTTACGCTTGGGGTACAGATACGCAGTATTTT. Its translation is CASSYAWGTDTQYF.

The chain recombines TRBV2 with TRBJ1-2, with D perhaps matching TRBD1 (5 bases). CDR1 and CDR2 (germline): SNHLY, FYNNEI. V lost 2 bases to trimming and J lost 7 bases, with 8 bases between them. This CDR3 spans 12 amino acids. The CDR3 nucleotides read TGTGCCAGCAGTGAAACAGGAACTGGCTACACCTTC. Encoded protein: CASSETGTGYTF.